This T cell receptor beta chain was recovered during a study of cytomegalovirus exposure and HLA in healthy donors (dated by TCRdb to about 2017). Turning to the overall study: According to an earlier analysis of several hundred of the donors, about 180 million T cells yielded roughly 110 million unique TCR beta sequences and 276 Gb of sequence data. Roughly 300 gigabases of sequencing data and 70 million to 95 million unique TCR sequences made up an early release that covered approximately 650 HLA-typed donors. Of the approximately 400 genotyped donors, over 65% fell in the genetic ancestry cluster associated with self-reported Caucasian donors. The study aimed to test whether signatures of past pathogen exposure could be identified by cataloging public T cell receptors. The study used immunosequencing to profile the T cell repertoires of more than 650 subjects and linked those repertoires to cytomegalovirus serostatus. Along with the approximately 600-subject first cohort, a separate validation cohort of over 90 different subjects was used. To predict cytomegalovirus infection status, the study brought together high-throughput TCR immunosequencing, statistical association of individual TCRs with disease status, and machine learning. A later analysis re-analyzed previously published TCR beta repertoires from hundreds of donors and added high-resolution HLA genotyping to study TCR occurrence patterns. Rather than drawing on any new phenotypic data, the later analysis identified candidate immune exposures from TCR beta sequences and the way those sequences occurred across donors. In an earlier analysis of roughly 580 of the donors, high-throughput TCR beta sequencing was used to judge whether each TCR beta V gene segment behaved as functional or pseudogenic. Donor age, sex, ethnicity and CMV serostatus were collected together with the repertoire data. A later genetic analysis used genome-wide SNP genotypes for about 60% of the 666 donors, treating that subset as a discovery cohort. Every discovery cohort repertoire had been produced on one sequencing platform. Class I and class II HLA loci were covered by the typing at four-digit resolution. Typing coverage differed by locus: A, B, C, DRB1 and DQB1 were typed in about 629-630 donors, DQA1 in about 560, DPA1 in around 610, and DPB1 in roughly 450. Four or five DR-DQ haplotypes were treated as single units for association and clustering because of strong linkage in the cohort. Among around 400 genotyped donors of the cohort, an average of approximately 230,000 unique TCR beta nucleotide sequences were sequenced per donor, around 20% of them non-productive. General conclusions and limits of the study: A cluster of highly shared sequence variants was judged likely to be a technical artifact of the sequencing pipeline. In both the original and validation cohorts, the classifier was reported to diagnose cytomegalovirus status with high specificity and sensitivity. In a later analysis, TCR association rates were found to vary across HLA loci, with the most associated TCRs seen for DRB1 alleles and the fewest for HLA-C alleles. Correlated functional status among segregating V segments might be attributable to linkage disequilibrium, but an unknown experimental factor could not be ruled out. Across donors, most TCR sequences were observed very rarely, whereas some public TCRs were present in many individuals. It was suggested by the authors that the approach could potentially be generalized to other disease states and immunological phenotypes. In this cohort, only TCR beta chains were sequenced, and detectable features were limited by the absence of alpha or paired-chain data. Some IMGT-functional V segments, including TRBV6-2 and TRBV6-3, could not be distinguished by the 87-base-pair reads and were therefore excluded. An earlier analysis of some 590 of the donors showed that most TCR beta V segments appeared in productive rearrangements either about 87% or about 30% of the time, which broadly matched IMGT annotations. A further reported finding was that TCR beta sequences accurately predicted the HLA-A and HLA-B alleles for most subjects in the first cohort. Compared with the approximately 710-donor mean, donors in an Asian-associated ancestry cluster had fewer N-insertions in productive TCRs, according to a later genetic analysis. In vitro tests confirmed that three of the cytomegalovirus-associated TCR beta chains recognize cytomegalovirus antigens. According to a later analysis, most CMV-associated TCR beta chains appeared to be HLA-restricted, and the HLA associations seemed to be driven largely by CMV exposure. When HLA alleles, especially DR and DQ, strongly co-occurred, attributing TCR associations to individual alleles was difficult. An association between a missense DCLRE1C variant and V-gene and J-gene trimming of TCR beta chains was found in a later genetic analysis and replicated in an independent cohort. In the study, approximately 150 TCR beta chains were listed as associated with cytomegalovirus. The only immune exposure information available for the cohort was CMV serostatus. Several of the top co-occurrence clusters appeared to be linked to parvovirus B19, influenza, CMV and Epstein-Barr virus, according to a later analysis. Seventeen rarely observed V segments, including chromosome 9 orphons, were excluded from the earlier analysis of several hundred of the donors because counts were too low. Because some donors lacked HLA typing at each locus, the association tests relied only on the typed subset. In a later analysis, HLA-associated TCR beta chains showed more clonal expansion and lower generation probabilities than non-associated chains that were equally common. Sequencing depth was assumed to be roughly uniform across donors in the presence/absence analyses, though that assumption may not hold. Specific HLA alleles were associated with 15,000 to 20,000 TCR beta sequences at a false discovery rate of 0.05 in a later analysis.

Of note for this clone: Its antigen has not been determined. No much larger clonotype is one base removed from it; base qualities were not supplied.

The cohort consisted of some 730 healthy bone marrow donors. At the time of sampling, every cohort member was nominally healthy, though immune exposures that went unrecorded were likely present. Of the 650 to 750 cohort members, 250 to 300 had positive CMV serostatus and about 360 had negative CMV serostatus, and CMV serostatus was not recorded for the donor. A peripheral blood sample was provided by each donor, and peripheral blood mononuclear cells were used for TCR beta sequencing. The Qiagen DNeasy Blood Extraction Kit was used to extract genomic DNA from the blood cell samples. Libraries were prepared through the immunoSEQ multiplex PCR assay. The multiplex PCR relied on a mix of 60 forward primers for TCR Vbeta segments and 13 reverse primers for TCR Jbeta segments. The CDR3 region of rearranged TCR beta genes was amplified from genomic DNA by a multiplex PCR assay. Amplified TCR beta libraries were sequenced as 87-base-pair reads on the Illumina HiSeq System. For the original study's pipeline: A later analysis counted some 74 million unique TCR beta chains across the 550 to 800 repertoires, and around 9.9 million of these chains were shared by at least two donors. To remove PCR and sequencing errors, raw reads were error-corrected and collapsed into unique sequences using a nearest-neighbor algorithm that merged closely related sequences. To assign V, D and J gene segments, CDR3 sequences were aligned to IMGT reference sequences. For a sequence to be retained, a match of at least six nucleotides was required to both a V gene segment and a J gene segment. A rearrangement was called productive if the CDR3 had no stop codons and remained in frame with V and J, and every other rearrangement was called non-productive. CDR3 was defined by IMGT convention, running from the second conserved V-encoded cysteine to the conserved J-encoded phenylalanine. In an earlier analysis of around 570 of the donors, sequences lacking an unambiguous match to a single V gene segment were excluded. An earlier analysis of around 600 of the donors classified V segments as functional when productive rearrangements were above 56.7% and as segregating when the standard deviation between donors was above 5%. A statistical classification framework was developed to diagnose cytomegalovirus status using the catalog of TCR beta chain sequences. In a later analysis, V and J genes were assigned by comparing TCR nucleotide sequences against IMGT/GENE-DB human TR gene sequences. A later analysis assigned CDR3 sequences and most-parsimonious VDJ recombination scenarios with the TCRdist pipeline. A later analysis defined each TCR beta chain by its CDR3 amino acid sequence plus V-gene family, and excluded reads lacking a unique V-gene family. As a way to deal with suspected cross-contamination and a sequencing artifact, a later analysis dropped roughly 620 nucleotide sequences that were highly shared and had low generation probability. In a later analysis, a clonal expansion index was calculated for each public chain from normalized within-repertoire ranks of inferred template counts. In a later analysis, generation probabilities were computed using a VDJ recombination model fitted to out-of-frame rearrangements, and the results were checked against IGoR. A later analysis scored TCR-TCR, TCR-HLA and TCR-CMV co-occurrence with hypergeometric tests, applying a repertoire-size bias correction to TCR pairs. In a later analysis, false discovery rates were estimated by permuting HLA or CMV assignments 20 times. In a later analysis, co-occurring TCRs were grouped with DBSCAN, and TCRdist sequence similarity was added when clustering was performed within HLA-allele-positive subsets. Repertoires with fewer than 30,000 or more than 120,000 public chains were left out of co-occurrence clustering, as were about five repertoires with anomalous nucleotide sharing. The table was pulled from immuneACCESS by TCRdb, which kept in-frame rearrangements only. Such tables lose some clones; where checked, under half of the loss comes from unresolved V genes, and the rest has no known cause. That table gives V, J and clone size, and the DNA gave D and trimming. Within this sample are 130,000 to 150,000 clones, with 70% to 75% of them counted one time only. Of the sample, approximately 15% is held by the ten largest clones.

The CDR3 sequence holds 18 residues, the cysteine and phenylalanine included. This entry keeps only the CDR3 DNA: 54 bases, framed from base 1. Trimming removed 5 bases from V and 5 bases from J; the gene matches leave 16 bases unexplained. According to the germline V gene (reference sequence), CDR1 reads SEHNR and CDR2 reads FQNEAQ. The sequenced material came from PBMCs. The receptor's source is a human donor in good health. The chain was built from TRBV7-9 and TRBJ2-1; TRBD2 aligns with 9 central bases. In nucleotides, the sequence is TGTGCCAGCAGCAAGAGGTCTCCGGCTAGCGGGGCCGACAATGAGCAGTTCTTC. This gives the protein CASSKRSPASGADNEQFF. Supplemented by the reference TRBV7-9 and TRBJ2-1 proteins around the CDR3, the complete variable domain is DTGVSQNPRHKITKRGQNVTFRCDPISEHNRLYWYRQTLGQGPEFLTYFQNEAQLEKSRLLSDRFSAERPKGSFSTLEIQRTEQGDSAMYLCASSKRSPASGADNEQFFGPGTRLTVL.